These 18 T cell receptor beta chains were sequenced from one sample in a study of T-cell reconstitution after alpha-beta-depleted transplantation in children. Unique molecular identifiers were incorporated during preparation of the TCRbeta library. Via MiXCR, TCRdb re-called the PCR reads, giving one row per CDR3 protein. The data hold about 980,000 distinct CDR3 sequences, with less than 30% observed a single time. The specimen was PBMCs, mostly from graft donor cells, collected 360 days after TCRalphabeta/CD19-depleted stem cell transplant. The receptors were gathered from a boy in the first two years of life who had a stem cell transplant for SCID, so the T cells may come from the graft donor.

This clonotype showed up just once. This chain connects TRBV12-3 or TRBV12-4 to TRBJ1-2; the D gene is possibly TRBD1 (6 bases). V was trimmed by 5 bases and J by 0 bases, leaving 16 bases between them. This CDR3 is built from 16 residues. CDR3 region: CASSPYPGATNYGYTF. The CDR3 coding sequence is TGTGCCAGCAGTCCCTACCCGGGGGCCACTAACTATGGCTACACCTTC.

This clonotype was detected a few times. The V and J genes are TRBV12-3 or TRBV12-4 and TRBJ2-1; unclear D gene. The length of the CDR3 is 12 residues. The V end lost 8 bases, the J end lost 5 bases, and 10 bases lay between the germline ends. The CDR3 here is CASERGNNEQFF. CDR3 nucleotide sequence: TGTGCCAGCGAGCGAGGCAACAATGAGCAGTTCTTC.

V usage is TRBV20-1 and J usage is TRBJ2-3, with D maybe TRBD2 (6 bases). Trimming stripped 4 bases from V and 0 bases from J, with 17 bases between. The germline V gene has CDR1 DFQATT and CDR2 SNEGSKA (reference sequence). The CDR3 is 16 residues long. The CDR3 DNA is TGCAGTGCTACCCCTCCCGGCGGGGCCAGCACAGATACGCAGTATTTT. Translation: CSATPPGGASTDTQYF.

V usage is TRBV6-5 and J usage is TRBJ2-7, with TRBD2 matching 7 bases. The germline gives CDR1 MNHEY, CDR2 SVGAGI. The ends lost 6 bases at V and 4 bases at J; junction bases unmatched: 12. The CDR3 is made up of 15 amino acids. Written as DNA, the CDR3 is TGTGCCAGCAGGTACCAGGGCGGGGGATATTACGAGCAGTACTTC. Its protein product is CASRYQGGGYYEQYF.

A few counts support this clonotype. This sequence joins TRBV7-9 and TRBJ1-1; a weak D match, TRBD1 (5 bases). This CDR3 spans 17 amino acids. V was cut by 7 bases and J by 0 bases, with 21 bases left in between. Germline lookup yields CDR1 SEHNR and CDR2 FQNEAQ (reference sequence). The CDR3 DNA reads TGTGCCAGCACCCTAGCGGGTTGGGGACGGCTGAACACTGAAGCTTTCTTT. It is translated as CASTLAGWGRLNTEAFF.

The genes are TRBV20-1 and TRBJ2-3; D call uncertain. V gave up 0 bases and J gave up 9 bases, with 16 bases separating them. The V gene's germline CDR1 is DFQATT and CDR2 SNEGSKA (reference sequence). CDR3 length: 14 amino acids. CDR3 bases: TGCAGTGCTAGAGATCCCACCACAGTGTGGACGCAGTATTTT. This encodes CSARDPTTVWTQYF.

The gene calls are TRBV20-1 and TRBJ2-3, with TRBD2 identical over 9 bases. The CDR3 has 14 residues. CDR1 and CDR2 from the germline V gene are DFQATT and SNEGSKA (reference sequence). V was clipped by 7 bases and J by 2 bases; unmatched bases: 7. The CDR3 coding sequence is TGCAGTGGCGACAGCGGGGGGTCCACAGATACGCAGTATTTT. Translation gives CSGDSGGSTDTQYF.

This clonotype showed up just once. The V gene is TRBV7-2, the J gene TRBJ2-7; D possibly uses TRBD1 or TRBD2 (5 bases each). The V end lost 2 bases, the J end lost 0 bases, and 11 bases lay between the germline ends. The CDR3 loop spans 15 amino acids. CDR1 is SGHTA, CDR2 FQGNSA, per germline. In nucleotides, the CDR3 is TGTGCCAGCAGCTTACAGAACGGGGCCTCCTACGAGCAGTACTTC. Translation gives CASSLQNGASYEQYF.

Many counts were recorded for this clonotype. The genes are TRBV21-1 and TRBJ2-2; the table's D gene call, TRBD1, was not cross checked with the DNA. TRBV21-1 is described as a pseudogene. CDR3 length: 17 amino acids. The CDR3 protein is CASSKGPLSANTGELFF. CDR3 bases: TGTGCCAGCAGCAAAGGTCCCCTCAGCGCGAACACCGGGGAGCTGTTTTTT.

The chain combines TRBV9 with TRBJ2-7, with 8 positions matching TRBD2. The ends lost 0 bases at V and 2 bases at J; junction bases unmatched: 4. The CDR3 spans 15 residues. Germline lookup yields CDR1 SGDLS and CDR2 YYNGEE. In nucleotides, the CDR3 is TGTGCCAGCAGCGTAGCTCCAGCGGGAGCCTACGAGCAGTACTTC. This translates into CASSVAPAGAYEQYF.

This clonotype was seen more than once but under ten times. The gene calls are TRBV12-3 or TRBV12-4 and TRBJ2-5; TRBD2 might be the D (5 bases). This CDR3 is 14 amino acids long. Deletions cut 5 bases from V and 2 bases from J, with 12 bases between. CDR3 protein: CASSPSDSQETQYF. The CDR3 DNA sequence: TGTGCCAGCAGTCCGTCGGACTCGCAAGAGACCCAGTACTTC.

The chain uses TRBV9 and TRBJ2-6; D gene unclear. The CDR3 consists of 16 residues. CDR1 is SGDLS and CDR2 is YYNGEE in the germline V gene. Trimming stripped 1 base from V and 1 base from J, with 9 bases between. The CDR3 coding sequence is TGTGCCAGCAGCGTATTAGGTCCATCTGGGGCCAACGTCCTGACTTTC. This encodes CASSVLGPSGANVLTF.

The count of this clonotype is one. V usage is TRBV9 and J usage is TRBJ2-3, with D perhaps matching TRBD1 (5 bases). Germline CDR1 SGDLS, CDR2 YYNGEE. The ends were cut back, 2 bases at V and 6 bases at J, with 16 bases in the middle. This CDR3 is built from 15 residues. CDR3 sequence: CASSVQSYYRDTQYF. CDR3 bases: TGTGCCAGCAGCGTTCAATCCTACTACAGGGATACGCAGTATTTT.

The chain is built from TRBV20-1 and TRBJ1-6; D unclear. The CDR3 runs to 15 residues. Germline V gives CDR1 DFQATT, CDR2 SNEGSKA (reference sequence). The ends were cut back, 3 bases at V and 7 bases at J, with 16 bases in the middle. CDR3: CSARGSLLSNSPLHF. The CDR3 DNA follows: TGCAGTGCTAGGGGGTCTCTTCTTAGCAATTCACCCCTCCACTTT.

Many counts were recorded for this clonotype. The rearrangement joins TRBV2 to TRBJ1-2; D gene uncertain. With 7 bases removed from V and 8 bases from J, the gap between germline ends came to 2 bases. The CDR3 contains 8 residues. Germline lookup yields CDR1 SNHLY and CDR2 FYNNEI. The DNA of the CDR3 is TGTGCCAGCAAGGGCTACACCTTC. This sequence encodes CASKGYTF.

This chain uses TRBV3-1 with TRBJ2-7; 8 bases line up with TRBD1. The germline V gene has CDR1 LGHDT and CDR2 YNNKEL (reference sequence). V was pared by 6 bases and J by 6 bases, with 10 bases of the junction left unmatched. This CDR3 has 14 residues. Written as DNA, the CDR3 is TGTGCCAGCAGTCCTACCGCCGACAGGGGCGAGCAGTACTTC. As protein: CASSPTADRGEQYF.

This rearrangement joins TRBV4-1 to TRBJ2-5; D is unclear. This CDR3 comprises 15 residues. V was trimmed by 1 base and J by 0 bases, leaving 9 bases between them. Germline V gene sequence: CDR1 MGHRA, CDR2 YSYEKL. The CDR3 here is CASSQVGTNQETQYF. The CDR3 bases are TGCGCCAGCAGCCAAGTCGGTACGAACCAAGAGACCCAGTACTTC.

The rearrangement uses TRBV4-3 and TRBJ1-5; no clear D. V was cut by 3 bases and J by 7 bases, with 16 bases left in between. Germline CDR1 is LGHNA and CDR2 is YSLEER. The CDR3 loop spans 15 amino acids. CDR3 sequence: CASSQRVDRRQPQHF. The CDR3 DNA sequence: TGCGCCAGCAGCCAGAGGGTGGATCGGAGACAGCCCCAGCATTTT.